The T cell receptor (beta chain) under discussion was sequenced for a study of vaccination and CD4 T cells after COVID-19. This clonotype has only a few counts. Its antigen is still unknown. The CDR3 is 16 residues long. Germline V CDR1 and CDR2: MNHEY, SVGAGI. V was shortened by 1 base and J by 1 base, with 14 bases between the two germline ends. As for treatment: roughly nine-day PBMC culture with coronavirus spike peptide pools or control peptides (ViraFEST assay). Sequencing of cultured CD4+ T cell DNA used the Oncomine TCR Beta short-read assay. The genomic DNA was obtained from cultured CD4+ T cells by extraction with the QIAamp micro DNA kit. TCRdb used MiXCR to reprocess the PCR reads, holding one entry per CDR3 protein. Of around 13,000 distinct CDR3 sequences in the sample, around a quarter were seen once.

The chain links TRBV6-5 to TRBJ2-7; the D is unclear. The TCR sequence derives from a human donor who had recovered from COVID-19. Material: CD4+ T cells from blood, cultured in vitro. CDR3 sequence reads: CASSYFPPWASYEQYF. CDR3 sequence (DNA): TGTGCCAGCAGTTACTTCCCGCCTTGGGCGTCCTACGAGCAGTACTTC.